This T cell receptor (beta chain) was found in a study of Graves' ophthalmopathy and Graves' hyperthyroidism. RNA transcripts were the template, and TCR beta CDR3 regions were amplified from them. First-round RT-PCR used HTBI primers; second-round multiplex PCR followed. MiXCR, applied by TCRdb to the multiplex PCR reads, yields one record per CDR3 protein. The data hold about 700,000 distinct CDR3 sequences, with 35% to 50% observed a single time. This clonotype was picked up a small number of times. The CDR3 is 13 amino acids. V lost 10 bases and J 3 bases, leaving 15 bases between the germline ends. The germline CDR1 and CDR2 sequences are ENHRY and SYGVKD.

Sequencing input: peripheral blood. This sequence originates from an adult man with Graves' ophthalmopathy. The chain combines TRBV10-3 with TRBJ1-2; a possible D gene is TRBD1 (5 bases). The CDR3 sequence: CASSRDGDYGYTF. The CDR3 coding sequence is TGTGCCAGCTCACGGGACGGGGACTATGGCTACACCTTC.